This entry lists 16 T cell receptor beta chains sequenced from one sample in a study of T cell repertoires in cytomegalovirus infection. TCRdb independently ran MiXCR on the reads; one entry per CDR3 protein. The sample lists about 260,000 distinct CDR3 sequences, roughly 15% occurring once. Sequencing used PBMCs. The receptors shown here come from a human donor in good health (CMV status not recorded). Some clones in this sample may be carry-over from other donors' samples.

This clonotype was seen more than once but under ten times. This rearrangement joins TRBV7-6 to TRBJ1-1, with 7 bases matching TRBD1. The CDR3 is 13 amino acids. Germline CDR1 is SGHVS and CDR2 is FNYEAQ. J gave up 4 bases and V 5 bases, and 4 bases lay outside the gene matches. The CDR3 is CASSAGGTTEAFF. The CDR3 DNA sequence: TGTGCCAGCAGCGCAGGGGGTACCACTGAAGCTTTCTTT.

The chain links TRBV19 to TRBJ2-2, with TRBD1 identical over 8 bases. V trimming: 2 bases; J trimming: 7 bases; junction bases outside the gene matches: 6. Germline lookup yields CDR1 LNHDA and CDR2 SQIVND (reference sequence). This CDR3 is built from 15 residues. CDR3 sequence (DNA): TGTGCCAGTAGTATAATGGGGACAGGCGGCGGGGAGCTGTTTTTT. Translating gives CASSIMGTGGGELFF. The full variable domain, in which reference TRBV19 and TRBJ2-2 provide the parts outside the CDR3, is DGGITQSPKYLFRKEGQNVTLSCEQNLNHDAMYWYRQDPGQGLRLIYYSQIVNDFQKGDIAEGYSVSREKKESFPLTVTSAQKNPTAFYLCASSIMGTGGGELFFGEGSRLTVL.

This clonotype has at least ten counts. The rearrangement uses TRBV7-3 and TRBJ2-7; TRBD2 might be the D (5 bases). Germline V gene sequence: CDR1 SGHTA, CDR2 FQGTGA. This CDR3 has 14 amino acids. V was cut by 2 bases and J by 5 bases, with 13 bases left in between. In DNA form, the CDR3 reads TGTGCCAGCAGCTTAGGTCGGGGATCGGACGAGCAGTACTTC. Its protein product is CASSLGRGSDEQYF.

This clonotype came up many times. The chain recombines TRBV7-2 with TRBJ2-3, with a tentative D call TRBD2 (7 bases). CDR3 length: 16 amino acids. Germline lookup yields CDR1 SGHTA and CDR2 FQGNSA. Trimming pared 4 bases from V and 2 bases from J, leaving 16 bases between. CDR3 DNA: TGTGCCAGCAGCTGGGAGGGGGGAGGGTCCACAGATACGCAGTATTTT. Translating gives CASSWEGGGSTDTQYF.

The chain carries TRBV6-2 or TRBV6-3 and TRBJ1-1, with 12 bases lining up with TRBD1. The V segment lost 6 bases and the J segment 7 bases; nucleotides outside the gene matches: 6. Looked up from germline, CDR1 is MNHEY and CDR2 is SVGEGT. The CDR3 length is 14 residues. The CDR3 loop reads CASSLGQGAFEAFF. DNA of the CDR3: TGTGCCAGCAGCCTGGGACAGGGGGCCTTTGAAGCTTTCTTT.

This clonotype was counted many times. The rearrangement uses TRBV20-1 and TRBJ2-7, with 7 bases aligning to TRBD1. From germline, CDR1 is DFQATT and CDR2 SNEGSKA (reference sequence). The CDR3 has 12 residues. Trimming cost V 5 bases and J 4 bases; bases outside gene matches: 5. The CDR3, as DNA: TGCAGTGCTCCCGAGACAGGGTACGAGCAGTACTTC. Encoded protein: CSAPETGYEQYF.

This chain joins TRBV25-1 and TRBJ1-2, with 8 positions matching TRBD1. V gave up 6 bases and J gave up 0 bases; unmatched junction bases: 3. The CDR3 has 14 residues. The germline V gene encodes CDR1 MGHDK and CDR2 SYGVNS. The CDR3: CASRQTGANYGYTF. The CDR3 nucleotides read TGTGCCAGCAGACAGACAGGGGCTAACTATGGCTACACCTTC.

In the case of this clonotype: One base away lies a much larger clone, so this may be a sequencing read error. The chain recombines TRBV7-3 with TRBJ2-5; 11 bases line up with TRBD2. This CDR3 has 16 residues. Germline V gives CDR1 SGHTA, CDR2 FQGTGA. As DNA, the CDR3 is TGTACCAGCAGCTTCTCCCCTAGCGGGGGGTTCAAGACCCAGTACTTC. Encoded protein: CTSSFSPSGGFKTQYF.

The sample holds many counts of this clonotype. The chain recombines TRBV7-6 with TRBJ1-6; the D gene is possibly TRBD1 (6 bases). V was cut by 3 bases and J by 7 bases, with 22 bases left in between. Germline assignment: CDR1 SGHVS and CDR2 FNYEAQ. This CDR3 spans 18 amino acids. The CDR3 region is CASSFTQMTGGRNSPLHF. The CDR3 DNA follows: TGTGCCAGCAGCTTCACCCAGATGACAGGAGGGAGGAATTCACCCCTCCACTTT. Variable domain in full (rest from reference TRBV7-6 and TRBJ1-6): GAGVSQSPRYKVTKRGQDVALRCDPISGHVSLYWYRQALGQGPEFLTYFNYEAQQDKSGLPNDRFSAERPEGSISTLTIQRTEQRDSAMYRCASSFTQMTGGRNSPLHFGNGTRLTVT.

Worth noting for this clonotype: Possible read error: a much larger clone is one base away. V and J are TRBV7-3 and TRBJ2-3; D is undetermined. The J call may be incorrect, as the DNA end agrees better with TRBJ1-5. Germline CDR1 and CDR2: SGHTA and FQGTGA. The CDR3 runs to 14 residues. The CDR3 coding sequence is TGTGCCAGCAGCTTAGATAGGAGCACAGATACGCAGCATTTT. Translated, it gives CASSLDRSTDTQHF.

The chain is built from TRBV20-1 and TRBJ2-5, with TRBD2 identical over 10 bases. Germline CDR1 reads DFQATT; CDR2 reads SNEGSKA (reference sequence). The CDR3 is 18 residues long. After removal of 2 bases from V and 1 base from J, the junction contained 13 bases not matched to a gene. The CDR3 sequence: CSARTDWASGGLQETQYF. The CDR3 DNA sequence: TGCAGTGCTAGAACGGATTGGGCTAGCGGGGGTCTCCAAGAGACCCAGTACTTC.

This clonotype was detected only a few times. The chain carries TRBV7-9 and TRBJ2-7; unclear D gene. The CDR3 has 12 amino acids. CDR1 is SEHNR and CDR2 is FQNEAQ in the germline V gene (reference sequence). The V end lost 5 bases, the J end lost 9 bases, and 14 bases lay between the germline ends. CDR3 DNA: TGTGCCAGCAGCAGTTCGGGCCGCGGGCAGTACTTC. Translating it yields CASSSSGRGQYF.

This clonotype was counted ten times or more. The rearrangement uses TRBV12-3 or TRBV12-4 and TRBJ1-4; TRBD1 is a possible D gene (6 bases). V was clipped by 4 bases and J by 2 bases, with 11 bases between them. CDR3 length equals 15 residues. The CDR3 protein is CASSSHRDTNEKLFF. Written as DNA, the CDR3 is TGTGCCAGCAGTTCTCACAGGGATACTAATGAAAAACTGTTTTTT.

V gene TRBV20-1 combines with J gene TRBJ2-7, with 8 bases that match TRBD2. CDR1 is DFQATT and CDR2 is SNEGSKA in the germline V gene (reference sequence). CDR3 size: 15 residues. Germline trimming cut 3 bases from V and 2 bases from J; bases unmatched to any gene: 9. The DNA for the CDR3 is TGCAGTGCTAGGGACAGACTAGCGATAGCCTACGAGCAGTACTTC. It specifies CSARDRLAIAYEQYF.

This clonotype has at least ten counts. The CDR3 DNA is TGTGCCAGCGCCTACTTTCCGGACAGATATGGCTACACCTTC. It translates to CASAYFPDRYGYTF. The rearrangement links TRBV28 to TRBJ1-2; tentatively, D is TRBD1 (6 bases). CDR1 and CDR2 from the germline V gene are MDHEN and SYDVKM. Trimming took off 8 bases at V and 5 bases at J, with 18 bases between the two ends. The CDR3 has 14 residues.

This clonotype was detected ten times or more. The chain links TRBV10-3 to TRBJ1-1; D gene uncertain. The germline V and J ends were trimmed by 6 bases and 1 base, with 12 bases remaining between them. This CDR3 has 14 amino acids. Germline V gene lookup returns CDR1 ENHRY and CDR2 SYGVKD. CDR3 sequence reads: CAISAGLWNTEAFF. The CDR3 DNA follows: TGTGCCATCAGCGCGGGATTATGGAACACTGAAGCTTTCTTT.